This T cell receptor beta chain was identified during a study of identical twins (TCRdb year 2016). At the level of the whole study: The study deep-sequenced TCR alpha and beta repertoires from monozygotic twins, unrelated adults of various ages and cord blood to test whether fetal clonotypes persist. To rule out contamination, the twin experiments were replicated at different times with different library preparation protocols.

As for this clonotype: It has no known antigen specificity. Per-nucleotide qualities are absent, and no much larger clonotype sits a single base away.

The germline V end is reduced by 6 bases and the J end by 4 bases; junction bases left unmatched: 7. The CDR3 runs 15 residues from the cysteine to the phenylalanine. Only the CDR3 part of the read is kept: 45 bases, read in frame from the first base. CDR1 LGHNA and CDR2 YNFKEQ are derived from the germline V gene. Receptors were amplified or captured by 5' RACE. These reads were obtained on an Illumina HiSeq 2000. Template switching introduced a universal primer binding site; the final cDNA contained a unique molecular identifier, enabling accurate counting of TCR cDNA molecules. Specific primers in the conserved constant-segment region were used to synthesize first-strand cDNA for TCR alpha and beta chains. To control for contamination, every cDNA library carried two barcodes: a SMART-Mk sample barcode plus Illumina barcodes. TruSeq adapter sequences and Illumina sample barcodes were added in two successive PCR steps. The TCR alpha and beta cDNA libraries were sequenced on the Illumina HiSeq platform using custom primers. In the source study's methods: Unique molecular identifiers were extracted from raw reads with MiGEC, and CDR3 positions were determined with MiXCR. Recombination models were inferred per individual with the repgenHMM and IGoR tools using an EM algorithm. The analysis of shared clonotypes was done with the tcR package in R, with sharing normalized by the product of cloneset sizes. To study raw recombination without the effects of thymic and clonal selection, out-of-frame nonproductive sequences were analyzed. The public sequencing data were trimmed at Q25 with fastp and processed into clonotypes with MiXCR by TCRdb, which kept only in-frame beta chains. Here each entry gathers all rows of one CDR3 protein and keeps the most common genes and DNA. TCRdb, rather than the study authors, made the V and J calls. The sample contains about 280,000 distinct CDR3 sequences, less than 9% of them found a single time. The ten biggest clones cover 2.1% of the sample.

Overall results and qualifications from the work: Invariant T cells such as MAIT and iNKT could partly confound zero-insertion analyses, though diverse VJ usage argued against this for most clonotypes. The excess sharing between twins in beta out-of-frame sequences was weaker because fewer shared sequences reduced the signal-to-noise ratio. Fewer insertions were carried by abundant cord blood beta clonotypes; a weaker similar trend was observed in young adult naive repertoires, while no such trend was observed in memory repertoires. Compared with coincidental sharing between unrelated individuals, an excess of low generation-probability sequences was observed among out-of-frame TCR alpha sequences shared between twins. In monozygotic twins, recombination models systematically underestimated out-of-frame TCR alpha sharing, but the models matched the sharing seen between unrelated individuals. Because the same donors could not be followed over many years, conclusions were based on cross-sectional statistical analysis.

Only healthy Caucasian donors were included. The twin cohort comprised three pairs of female monozygotic twins, all aged roughly 18 to 30 years. Miltenyi CD45RO+ enrichment and human naive T-cell isolation kits were used to isolate memory (CD45RO+) and naive T cells from PBMC. The same data also went into a second study, on yellow fever vaccine responses in identical twins. Per the second study: The authors reported that the T cell response to vaccination in identical twins appeared partly convergent and partly personalized. Focusing on identical twins, the study followed the T cell clones that responded to the vaccine, and did so with precision.

This clonotype originated in a woman younger than 35 in good health. This receptor chain uses TRBV4-2 and TRBJ2-3; a stretch of 10 junction bases matches TRBD2. The sequenced sample was memory (CD45RO+) T cells sorted from blood. In light of the paper, this sample's cell subset or site label describes: CD45RO+ enriched T cells. Here is the DNA: TGTGCCAGCAGTCCCAGCGGGGGGGCGTCAGATACGCAGTATTTT. It is translated as CASSPSGGASDTQYF.